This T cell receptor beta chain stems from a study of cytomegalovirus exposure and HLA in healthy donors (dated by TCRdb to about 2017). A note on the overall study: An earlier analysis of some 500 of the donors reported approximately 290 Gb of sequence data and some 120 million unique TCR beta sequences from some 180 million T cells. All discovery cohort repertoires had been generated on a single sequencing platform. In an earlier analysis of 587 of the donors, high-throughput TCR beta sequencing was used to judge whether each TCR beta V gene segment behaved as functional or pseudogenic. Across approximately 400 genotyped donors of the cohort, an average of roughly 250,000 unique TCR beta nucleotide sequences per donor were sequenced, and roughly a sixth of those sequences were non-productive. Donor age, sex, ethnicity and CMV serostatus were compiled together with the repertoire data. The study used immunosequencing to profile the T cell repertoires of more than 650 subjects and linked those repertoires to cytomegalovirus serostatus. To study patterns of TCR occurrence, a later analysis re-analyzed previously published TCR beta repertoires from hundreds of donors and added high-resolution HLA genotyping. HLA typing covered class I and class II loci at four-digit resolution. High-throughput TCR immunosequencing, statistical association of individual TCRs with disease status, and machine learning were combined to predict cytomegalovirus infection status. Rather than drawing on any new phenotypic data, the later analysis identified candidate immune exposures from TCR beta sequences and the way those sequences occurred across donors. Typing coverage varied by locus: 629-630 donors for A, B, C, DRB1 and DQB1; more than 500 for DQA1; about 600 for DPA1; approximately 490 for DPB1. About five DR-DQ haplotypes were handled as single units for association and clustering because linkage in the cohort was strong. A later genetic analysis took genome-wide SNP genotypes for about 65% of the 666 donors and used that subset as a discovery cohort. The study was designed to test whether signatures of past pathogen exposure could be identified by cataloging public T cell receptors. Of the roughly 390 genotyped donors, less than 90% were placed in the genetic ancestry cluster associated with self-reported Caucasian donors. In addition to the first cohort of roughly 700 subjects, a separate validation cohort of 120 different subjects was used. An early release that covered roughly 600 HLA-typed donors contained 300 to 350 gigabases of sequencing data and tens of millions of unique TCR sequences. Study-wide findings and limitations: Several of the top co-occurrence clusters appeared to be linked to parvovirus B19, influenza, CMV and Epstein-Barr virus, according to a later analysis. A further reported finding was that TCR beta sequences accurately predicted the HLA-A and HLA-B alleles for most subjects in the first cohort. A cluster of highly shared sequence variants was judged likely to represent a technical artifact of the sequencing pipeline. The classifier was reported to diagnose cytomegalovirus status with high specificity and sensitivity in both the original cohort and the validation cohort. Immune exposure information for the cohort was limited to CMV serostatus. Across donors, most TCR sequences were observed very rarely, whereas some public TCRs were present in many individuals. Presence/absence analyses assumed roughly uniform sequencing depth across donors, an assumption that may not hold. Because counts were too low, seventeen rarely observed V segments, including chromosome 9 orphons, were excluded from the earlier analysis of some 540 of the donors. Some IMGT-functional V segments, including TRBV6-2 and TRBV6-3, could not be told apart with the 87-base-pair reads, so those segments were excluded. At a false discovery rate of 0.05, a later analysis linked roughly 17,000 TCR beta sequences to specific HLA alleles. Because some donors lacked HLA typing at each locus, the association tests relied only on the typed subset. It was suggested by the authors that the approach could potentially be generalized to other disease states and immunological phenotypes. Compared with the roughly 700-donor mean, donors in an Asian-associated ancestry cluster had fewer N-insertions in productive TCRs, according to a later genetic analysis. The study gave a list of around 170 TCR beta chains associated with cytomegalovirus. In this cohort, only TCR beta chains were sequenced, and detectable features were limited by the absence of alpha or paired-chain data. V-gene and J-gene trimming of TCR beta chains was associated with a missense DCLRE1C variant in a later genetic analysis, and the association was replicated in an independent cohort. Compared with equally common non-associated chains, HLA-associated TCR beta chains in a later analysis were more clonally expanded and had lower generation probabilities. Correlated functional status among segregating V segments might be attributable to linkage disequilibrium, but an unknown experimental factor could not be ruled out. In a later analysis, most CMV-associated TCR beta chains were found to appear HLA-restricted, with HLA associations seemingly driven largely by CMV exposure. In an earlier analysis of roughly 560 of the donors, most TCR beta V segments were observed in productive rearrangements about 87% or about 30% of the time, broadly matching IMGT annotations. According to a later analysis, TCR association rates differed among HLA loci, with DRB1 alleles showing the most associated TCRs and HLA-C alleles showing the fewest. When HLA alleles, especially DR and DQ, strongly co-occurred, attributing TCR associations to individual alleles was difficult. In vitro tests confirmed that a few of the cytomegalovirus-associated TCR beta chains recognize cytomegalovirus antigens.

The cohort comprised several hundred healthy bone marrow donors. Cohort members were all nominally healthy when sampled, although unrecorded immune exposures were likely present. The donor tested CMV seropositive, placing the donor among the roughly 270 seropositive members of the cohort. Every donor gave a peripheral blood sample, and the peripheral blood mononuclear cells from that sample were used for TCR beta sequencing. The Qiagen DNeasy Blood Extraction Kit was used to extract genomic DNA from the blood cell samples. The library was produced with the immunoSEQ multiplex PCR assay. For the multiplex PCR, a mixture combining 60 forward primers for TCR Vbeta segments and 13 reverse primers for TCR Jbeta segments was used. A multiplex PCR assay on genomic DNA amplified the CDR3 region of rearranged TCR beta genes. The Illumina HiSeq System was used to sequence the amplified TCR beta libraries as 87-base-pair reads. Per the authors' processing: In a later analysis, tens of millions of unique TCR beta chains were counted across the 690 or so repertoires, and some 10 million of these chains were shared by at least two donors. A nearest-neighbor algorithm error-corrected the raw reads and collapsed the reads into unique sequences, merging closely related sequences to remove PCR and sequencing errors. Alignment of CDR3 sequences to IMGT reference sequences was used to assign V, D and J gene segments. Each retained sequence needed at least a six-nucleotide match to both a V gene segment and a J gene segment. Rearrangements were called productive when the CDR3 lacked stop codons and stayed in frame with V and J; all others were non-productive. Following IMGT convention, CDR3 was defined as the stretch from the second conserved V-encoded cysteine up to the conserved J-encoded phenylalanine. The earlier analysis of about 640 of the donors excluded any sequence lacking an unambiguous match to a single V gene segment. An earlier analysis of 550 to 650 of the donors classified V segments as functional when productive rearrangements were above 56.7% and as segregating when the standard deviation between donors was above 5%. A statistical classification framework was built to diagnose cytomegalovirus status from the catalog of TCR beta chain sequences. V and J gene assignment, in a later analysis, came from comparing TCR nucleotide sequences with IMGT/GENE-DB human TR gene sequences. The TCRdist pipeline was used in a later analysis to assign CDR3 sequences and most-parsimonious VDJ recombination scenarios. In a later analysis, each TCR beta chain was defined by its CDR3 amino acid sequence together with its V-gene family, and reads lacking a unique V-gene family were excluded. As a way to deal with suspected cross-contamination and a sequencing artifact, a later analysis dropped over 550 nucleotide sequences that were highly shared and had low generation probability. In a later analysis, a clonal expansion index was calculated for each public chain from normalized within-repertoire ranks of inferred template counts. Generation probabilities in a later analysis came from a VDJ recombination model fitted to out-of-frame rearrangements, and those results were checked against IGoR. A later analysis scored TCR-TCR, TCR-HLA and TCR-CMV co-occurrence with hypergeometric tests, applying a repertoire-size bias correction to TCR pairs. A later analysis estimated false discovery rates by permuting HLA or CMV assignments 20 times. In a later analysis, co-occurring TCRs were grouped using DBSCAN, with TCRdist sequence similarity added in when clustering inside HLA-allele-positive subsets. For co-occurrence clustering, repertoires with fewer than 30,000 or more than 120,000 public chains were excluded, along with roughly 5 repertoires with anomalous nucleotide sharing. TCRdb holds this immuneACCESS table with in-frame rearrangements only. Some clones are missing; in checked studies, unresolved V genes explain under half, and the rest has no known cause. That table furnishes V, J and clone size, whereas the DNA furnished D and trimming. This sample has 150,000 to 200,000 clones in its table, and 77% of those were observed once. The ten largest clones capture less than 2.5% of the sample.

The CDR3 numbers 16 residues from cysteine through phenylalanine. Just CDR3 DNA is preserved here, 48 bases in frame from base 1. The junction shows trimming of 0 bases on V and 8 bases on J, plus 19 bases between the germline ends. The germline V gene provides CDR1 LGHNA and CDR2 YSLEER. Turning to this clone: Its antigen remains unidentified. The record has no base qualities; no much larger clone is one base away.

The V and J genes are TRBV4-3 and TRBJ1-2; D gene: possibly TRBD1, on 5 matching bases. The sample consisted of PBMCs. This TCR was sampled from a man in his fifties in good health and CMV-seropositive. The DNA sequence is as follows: TGCGCCAGCAGCCAAGAAGGGACTGGAAGGACCTCCGGCTACACCTTC. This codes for CASSQEGTGRTSGYTF.